A single sample is the source of the 12 T cell receptor beta chains below, sequenced in a study of control samples from healthy donors and cancer patients (dated by TCRdb to the early 2020s). Receptors were amplified or captured by the immunoSEQ multiplex PCR assay. Here the immuneACCESS table is served through TCRdb, limited to in-frame sequences with V and J called. Missing clones are a known gap in these copies; in checked studies unresolved V genes cover under half, and the rest lacks a known reason. The sample contains approximately 93,000 clones, 85% to 90% of them found a single time. The top ten clonotypes cover 9.5% to 10% of the sample. The sequencing input was PBMCs. The receptor set was obtained from a woman aged 45-59 years with colorectal cancer.

This clone occurred a few times. The V gene is TRBV10-1, the J gene TRBJ1-2; TRBD1 might be the D (5 bases). Trimming took off 0 bases at V and 0 bases at J, with 11 bases between the two ends. This CDR3 is built from 16 residues. Germline-derived CDR1 and CDR2 are WNHNN and SYGVQD (reference sequence). The CDR3 DNA sequence: TGCGCCAGCAGTGAGTCGACCATGGGACCTAACTATGGCTACACCTTC. Amino acid sequence: CASSESTMGPNYGYTF.

V and J are TRBV18 and TRBJ2-5; D is ambiguous. The V gene's germline CDR1 is KGHSH and CDR2 LQKENI. V shed 8 bases and J shed 2 bases, with 9 bases lying between them. The CDR3 is 12 amino acids. The CDR3 region has the DNA TGTGCCAGCGCAGAGACTCAAGAGACCCAGTACTTC. Protein sequence: CASAETQETQYF. Variable domain in full (rest from reference TRBV18 and TRBJ2-5): NAGVMQNPRHLVRRRGQEARLRCSPMKGHSHVYWYRQLPEEGLKFMVYLQKENIIDESGMPKERFSAEFPKEGPSILRIQQVVRGDSAAYFCASAETQETQYFGPGTRLLVL.

This chain connects TRBV6-5 to TRBJ2-5; possible D gene TRBD1, 5 bases. Germline CDR1 and CDR2: MNHEY and SVGAGI. The CDR3 extends over 12 amino acids. V gave up 4 bases and J gave up 5 bases, with 8 bases separating them. The CDR3 sequence is CASSSHRETQYF. The CDR3 nucleotides read TGTGCCAGCAGTTCCCACAGGGAGACCCAGTACTTC.

This rearrangement joins TRBV30 to TRBJ1-5; D is unclear. The CDR3 covers 12 residues. V lost 2 bases to trimming and J lost 5 bases, with 7 bases between them. Germline CDR1 is GTSNPN and CDR2 is SVGIG (reference sequence). The DNA of the CDR3 is TGTGCCTGGAGTCCCCGCGATCAGCCCCAGCATTTT. Residues: CAWSPRDQPQHF.

The chain carries TRBV12-3 or TRBV12-4 and TRBJ1-2; D is undetermined. The CDR3 extends over 12 amino acids. Trimming removed 7 bases at V and 5 bases at J, with 11 bases between. Written as DNA, the CDR3 is TGTGCCAGCACTCTGGACCATTATGGCTACACCTTC. It yields the protein CASTLDHYGYTF.

This clone has at least ten counts. The rearrangement joins TRBV4-1 to TRBJ2-2, with D perhaps matching TRBD2 (5 bases). The CDR3 runs to 16 residues. The germline V gene encodes CDR1 MGHRA and CDR2 YSYEKL. Trimming left V 4 bases short and J 2 bases short, with 14 bases between. CDR3 protein: CASSPRRDRNTGELFF. CDR3 nucleotides: TGCGCCAGCAGCCCTAGACGGGATCGTAACACCGGGGAGCTGTTTTTT.

V is TRBV5-1 and J is TRBJ1-1, with TRBD1 matching 8 bases. CDR3 size: 14 residues. The germline V gene encodes CDR1 SGHRS and CDR2 YFSETQ. J was trimmed by 10 bases and V by 4 bases; bases with no gene match: 12. CDR3 protein: CASSPSGTGGLAFF. CDR3 in DNA: TGCGCCAGCAGCCCCTCCGGTACAGGGGGTTTAGCTTTCTTT.

The chain is built from TRBV4-1 and TRBJ1-4; no firm D call. This CDR3 has 13 residues. CDR1 is MGHRA and CDR2 is YSYEKL in the germline V gene. Deletions cut 2 bases from V and 6 bases from J, with 7 bases between. CDR3 residues: CASSQWRYEKLFF. The CDR3 region has the DNA TGCGCCAGCAGCCAATGGCGGTATGAAAAACTGTTTTTT.

The CDR3: CASSGGGRQYV. Written as DNA, the CDR3 is TGTGCCAGCAGTGGGGGCGGGAGGCAGTACGTC. V is TRBV25-1 and J is TRBJ2-7; TRBD2 matches 7 bases. The CDR3 contains 11 residues. CDR1 MGHDK and CDR2 SYGVNS come from the germline V gene. Germline trimming cut 4 bases from V and 9 bases from J; bases unmatched to any gene: 3.

The chain has TRBV7-2 and TRBJ2-1; D is unresolved. This CDR3 comprises 13 residues. Trimming shortened V by 1 base and J by 6 bases, and 7 bases separated the two germline ends. The germline gives CDR1 SGHTA, CDR2 FQGNSA. The CDR3: CASSLGRPNEQFF. The CDR3 region has the DNA TGTGCCAGCAGCTTAGGTCGCCCCAATGAGCAGTTCTTC.

Worth noting for this clone: The junction does not match germline at one end; this may be a read error. This sequence joins TRBV9 and TRBJ2-3, with D unclear. The length of the CDR3 is 16 residues. CDR1 and CDR2 (germline): SGDLS, YYNGEE. The CDR3 protein is CASSVGFRPGTDTQYF. The DNA for the CDR3 is TGTGCCAGCAGCGTAGGGTTCCGACCTGGCACGGATACGCAGTATTTT. The full variable domain, in which reference TRBV9 and TRBJ2-3 provide the parts outside the CDR3, is DSGVTQTPKHLITATGQRVTLRCSPRSGDLSVYWYQQSLDQGLQFLIQYYNGEERAKGNILERFSAQQFPDLHSELNLSSLELGDSALYFCASSVGFRPGTDTQYFGPGTRLTVL.

The table lists this clone with a count of one. The gene calls are TRBV25-1 and TRBJ1-2, with D possibly matching TRBD1 (5 bases). In germline, CDR1 is MGHDK, CDR2 SYGVNS. The CDR3 is 15 residues long. With 2 bases removed from V and 0 bases from J, the gap between germline ends came to 10 bases. CDR3 residues: CASSEEGRANYGYTF. CDR3 nucleotide sequence: TGTGCCAGCAGTGAAGAGGGGCGAGCTAACTATGGCTACACCTTC.